The clone carrying this TCR beta chain appeared a few times. V lost 10 bases and J lost 3, with 18 bases in between. The germline CDR1 and CDR2 sequences are SNHLY and FYNNEI. The CDR3 contains 14 residues. Generated by immunoSEQ multiplex PCR, the TCRdb table keeps only in-frame clones and is missing some. Of fewer than 200,000 clones listed, roughly 70% are singletons. The data were taken from a study of shared clonotypes between healthy human individuals. Sequenced material: memory CD4+ T cells sorted from blood. The subset denotes: CD45RA-negative fraction. This sequence originates from a man aged 25 to 40 in good health. The chain recombines TRBV2 with TRBJ1-1, with a possible D match to TRBD1 (6 bases). CDR3 in DNA: TGTGCCACCCAACGGGACAACGGATACACTGAAGCTTTCTTT. This encodes CATQRDNGYTEAFF.